The 9 T cell receptor beta chains listed next were all sequenced from one sample in a study of T cells in Graves' hyperthyroidism and ophthalmopathy. RNA transcripts gave rise to amplified TCR beta CDR3 regions. RT-PCR in the first round (using the HTBI primer set) targeted the TCR CDR3. One entry per CDR3 protein results from TCRdb running MiXCR on the multiplex PCR reads. The sample lists approximately 200,000 distinct CDR3 sequences; about 16% were seen once. Sequencing was performed on blood. Receptor source: a man between 35 and 55 years old with Graves' hyperthyroidism.

This clonotype was seen many times. This chain links TRBV20-1 with TRBJ1-1; tentative D call: TRBD1 (5 bases). The ends were cut back, 3 bases at V and 4 bases at J, with 18 bases in the middle. This CDR3 has 15 amino acids. CDR1 is DFQATT and CDR2 is SNEGSKA in the germline V gene (reference sequence). CDR3 in amino acids: CSARGVVSGSTEAFF. The CDR3 DNA follows: TGCAGTGCTAGGGGGGTAGTTTCGGGGAGCACTGAAGCTTTCTTT.

This chain links TRBV6-1 with TRBJ1-5; 7 bases map to TRBD1. J was trimmed by 2 bases and V by 6 bases; bases with no gene match: 13. Looked up from germline, CDR1 is MNHNS and CDR2 is SASEGT. The CDR3 totals 17 residues. Here the CDR3 DNA reads TGTGCCAGCAGCAAAGGGGGCGGTTTCGCACGCAATCAGCCCCAGCATTTT. It translates to CASSKGGGFARNQPQHF.

This clonotype was detected a few times. The V gene is TRBV12-3 or TRBV12-4, the J gene TRBJ1-2; D gene uncertain. V was clipped by 3 bases and J by 1 base, with 12 bases between them. The CDR3 length is 15 residues. The CDR3 nucleotides are TGTGCCAGCAGTTTGAAGTCGGTCCTTAACTATGGCTACACCTTC. Its translation is CASSLKSVLNYGYTF.

This clonotype has a handful of counts. V and J are TRBV10-3 and TRBJ2-1, with 9 bases aligning to TRBD1. Germline CDR1 and CDR2: ENHRY and SYGVKD. J was trimmed by 4 bases and V by 6 bases; bases with no gene match: 7. The CDR3 totals 15 residues. DNA for the CDR3: TGTGCCATCAGAGCGGACAGGGGAACTTACAATGAGCAGTTCTTC. It codes for CAIRADRGTYNEQFF.

The sample holds many counts of this clonotype. This sequence joins TRBV28 and TRBJ2-1; 9 bases fit TRBD1. This CDR3 spans 20 amino acids. Losses at the gene ends were 6 bases for V and 0 bases for J; bases not matched to a gene: 18. Germline loops: CDR1 MDHEN, CDR2 SYDVKM. The DNA for the CDR3 is TGTGCCAGCAGACGCTTGCGGGGACAGGGACGCCCCGGCTCCTACAATGAGCAGTTCTTC. Encoded protein: CASRRLRGQGRPGSYNEQFF.

The CDR3 bases are TGTGCCAGCAGTTGGGGGGCGGGGGGGCCGATAGAGACCCAGTACTTC. Its translation is CASSWGAGGPIETQYF. This chain links TRBV28 with TRBJ2-5; 9 bases match TRBD2. In germline, CDR1 is MDHEN, CDR2 SYDVKM. J gave up 4 bases and V 4 bases, and 10 bases lay outside the gene matches. The CDR3 loop spans 16 amino acids.

This clonotype has a count of ten or more. The V call is TRBV12-3 or TRBV12-4, the J call TRBJ1-1, with unresolved D. The CDR3 covers 13 residues. V lost 4 bases, J lost 3 bases, and 9 bases lay in between. CDR3 in DNA: TGTGCCAGCAGTTATCAGGAGCACACTGAAGCTTTCTTT. Translation gives CASSYQEHTEAFF.

This clonotype was seen ten or more times. The CDR3 DNA is TGTGCCAGCAGCTCCAGACGGGCCAGCACTGAAGCTTTCTTT. This translates into CASSSRRASTEAFF. The chain recombines TRBV7-2 with TRBJ1-1; D unresolved. Trimming took 4 bases from V and 4 from J, leaving 13 bases between them. The length of the CDR3 is 14 residues. The germline gives CDR1 SGHTA, CDR2 FQGNSA.

This clonotype was observed many times. The gene calls are TRBV7-8 and TRBJ1-5; D gene uncertain. CDR3 length: 16 residues. Trimming removed 2 bases at V and 0 bases at J, with 11 bases between. Germline CDR1 reads SGHVS; CDR2 reads FQNEAQ. The CDR3 DNA is TGTGCCAGCAGCTTAACAAGGCAGTTTAGCAATCAGCCCCAGCATTTT. Protein: CASSLTRQFSNQPQHF.